The rows below give T cell receptor beta chains drawn from one sample of a study of persistence of HIV-infected CD4 T cells. Sequencing was performed with immunoSEQ multiplex PCR; in TCRdb, only in-frame clones are kept and a portion is missing. The table lists tens of thousands of clones, about four fifths of them singletons. These TCRs' antigens remain unknown. The sample consisted of CD4+ T cells sorted from PBMCs after approximately 19-hour stimulation, taken from a patient who received antiretroviral therapy. The receptor source for this set is an adult man with HIV who was CMV-seropositive. CDR3s include the opening cysteine and the closing phenylalanine or tryptophan. D genes are given only for firm matches. The size entry is marked missing in some rows and otherwise reads once, few, many or a size class.

>NA|NA|TRBV5-6|TRBJ1-2
TGTGCCAGCAGCTTGAGACCTCAAGGAGGCTACACCTTC
CASSLRPQGGYTF
>TRBD2|NA|TRBV5-1|TRBJ2-5
TGCGCCAGCAGCCCCACGGTAGCGGGGGTAGGAGAGACCCAGTACTTC
CASSPTVAGVGETQYF
>NA|NA|TRBV6-4|TRBJ1-1
TGTGCCAGCAGTGAAAAACAGGGCACTGAAGCTTTCTTT
CASSEKQGTEAFF
>TRBD1|NA|TRBV2|TRBJ1-4
TGTGCCAGCAGGCCCAGGGGGACTAATGAAAAACTGTTTTTT
CASRPRGTNEKLFF
>NA|NA|TRBV5-1|TRBJ2-3
TGCGCCAGCAGCTTGTGGGTGAGGAAAGACCAGGGCCCAGATACGCAGTATTTT
CASSLWVRKDQGPDTQYF
>TRBD1|NA|TRBV14|TRBJ2-7
TGTGCCAGCAGACATCGGGACAGGGGGCCCGAGCAGTACTTC
CASRHRDRGPEQYF
>NA|NA|TRBV10-3|TRBJ1-1
TGTGCCATCAGGGACCTGAACACTGAAGCTTTCTTT
CAIRDLNTEAFF
>TRBD2|NA|TRBV24-1|TRBJ2-1
TGTGCCACCAGTACCATAGCGGGGGGGCTGGATGAGCAGTTCTTC
CATSTIAGGLDEQFF
>NA|NA|TRBV6-5|TRBJ1-1
TGTGCCAGCAGTTACGAACAGGGCCCCATGAACACTGAAGCTTTCTTT
CASSYEQGPMNTEAFF
>NA|NA|TRBV7-2|TRBJ2-7
TGTGCCAGCAGCACCCGCCGGGATTCAAAAGAGCAGTACTTC
CASSTRRDSKEQYF
>NA|few|TRBV5-1|TRBJ2-1
TGCGCCAGCAGCCTCCGACTAGTGAGCGATGAGCAGTTCTTC
CASSLRLVSDEQFF
>TRBD1|NA|TRBV4-1|TRBJ2-5
TGCGCCAGCAGCCAGACCAACAGGGGTTGGGGCCAAGAGACCCAGTACTTC
CASSQTNRGWGQETQYF
>NA|NA|TRBV2|TRBJ2-6
TGTGCCAGCACCAGGCCCTCGGGGGCCAACGTCCTGACTTTC
CASTRPSGANVLTF
>NA|few|TRBV5-3|TRBJ1-3
TGTGCCAGAAGCTCCTGGGGCTACTCTGGAAACACCATATATTTT
CARSSWGYSGNTIYF
>NA|NA|TRBV3-1/TRBV3-2|TRBJ1-1
TGTGCCAGCAGCCAAGAATACACTGAAGCTTTCTTT
CASSQEYTEAFF